A single sample is the source of the 24 T cell receptor beta chains below, sequenced in a study of cytomegalovirus exposure and HLA in healthy donors. The PCR used 60 Vbeta and 13 Jbeta primers. TCRdb's table, derived via immunoSEQ multiplex PCR, lists solely in-frame clones and lacks some. This table has approximately 130,000 clones, 65% to 90% appearing once. Sequenced sample: PBMCs. Receptors were obtained from a girl aged 2 to 9 in good health and CMV-seronegative.

This clone was detected only a few times. The V gene is TRBV4-3, the J gene TRBJ1-2, with a possible D match to TRBD1 (5 bases). Germline V gene lookup returns CDR1 LGHNA and CDR2 YSLEER. The CDR3 consists of 13 residues. V was pared by 1 base and J by 3 bases, with 6 bases between. The CDR3 nucleotides read TGCGCCAGCAGCCAAGTACAGGACTATGGCTACACCTTC. Translation gives CASSQVQDYGYTF.

This chain connects TRBV6-6 to TRBJ1-1; D perhaps matches TRBD1 (6 bases). The CDR3 extends over 13 amino acids. V was trimmed by 11 bases and J by 5 bases, leaving 18 bases between them. The V gene's germline CDR1 is MNHNY and CDR2 SVGAGI (reference sequence). The CDR3 DNA follows: TGTGCCGCTTCGTCAGGGGCCCTAACTGAAGCTTTCTTT. Translation: CAASSGALTEAFF.

The chain couples TRBV27 to TRBJ2-1; 7 bases are shared with TRBD2. Germline lookup yields CDR1 MNHEY and CDR2 SMNVEV (reference sequence). V dropped 2 bases and J dropped 3; count of bases not matched to a gene: 4. The CDR3 contains 15 residues. The CDR3 is CASSLALASYNEQFF. CDR3 bases: TGTGCCAGCAGTTTAGCACTAGCGAGCTACAATGAGCAGTTCTTC.

This sequence joins TRBV2 and TRBJ2-7; 7 nucleotides agree with TRBD2. Germline CDR1 is SNHLY and CDR2 is FYNNEI. CDR3 size: 15 residues. V gave up 3 bases and J gave up 4 bases; unmatched junction bases: 9. CDR3 residues: CASSEGRVGIYEQYF. CDR3 bases: TGTGCCAGCAGTGAGGGGAGGGTCGGCATTTACGAGCAGTACTTC.

The chain carries TRBV7-9 and TRBJ2-1, with D perhaps TRBD2 (5 bases). In germline, CDR1 is SEHNR, CDR2 FQNEAQ (reference sequence). The CDR3 totals 18 residues. The V and J ends lost 1 base and 5 bases respectively, with 21 bases between them. This CDR3 is CASSLGFRESGVNNEQFF. CDR3 nucleotides: TGTGCCAGCAGCTTAGGCTTTAGGGAGAGTGGGGTGAACAATGAGCAGTTCTTC.

V and J are TRBV5-8 and TRBJ1-6; 8 bases are shared with TRBD1. The CDR3 has 16 amino acids. The junction had 8 bases not matched to a gene; V was cut back by 1 base and J by 8 bases. The germline V gene has CDR1 SGHTS and CDR2 YDEGEE. The DNA of the CDR3 is TGTGCCAGCAGCTTGCATTCTCGACAGGGGTATTCACCCCTCCACTTT. It specifies CASSLHSRQGYSPLHF.

This clone showed up just once. The chain has TRBV18 and TRBJ1-2, with 10 bases that match TRBD1. V shed 4 bases and J 5 bases; nucleotides not matched to a gene: 10. The CDR3 runs to 16 residues. Looked up from germline, CDR1 is KGHSH and CDR2 is LQKENI. The CDR3 protein is CASSLLGQGSGYGYTF. The CDR3 DNA reads as TGTGCCAGCTCACTCCTGGGACAGGGGTCAGGATATGGCTACACCTTC.

V gene TRBV6-6 combines with J gene TRBJ2-5; 9 bases line up with TRBD2. CDR1 MNHNY and CDR2 SVGAGI come from the germline V gene (reference sequence). Trimming took 6 bases from V and 11 from J; bases not matched to a gene: 13. This CDR3 has 14 residues. The CDR3 DNA sequence: TGTGCCAGCAGCTTAGCGGGAGTACGTAGGGAGCAGTACTTC. Translating it yields CASSLAGVRREQYF.

This rearrangement joins TRBV7-6 to TRBJ2-5; 8 bases are a match to TRBD1. The CDR3 is 15 residues long. Germline V CDR1 and CDR2: SGHVS, FNYEAQ. The V gene end was trimmed by 1 base and the J gene end by 1 base; junction bases not matched to a gene: 2. The CDR3 DNA sequence: TGTGCCAGCAGCTTAGGGACAGGGACCCAAGAGACCCAGTACTTC. Translation gives CASSLGTGTQETQYF. Together with reference TRBV7-6 and TRBJ2-5, the CDR3 gives the full variable domain: GAGVSQSPRYKVTKRGQDVALRCDPISGHVSLYWYRQALGQGPEFLTYFNYEAQQDKSGLPNDRFSAERPEGSISTLTIQRTEQRDSAMYRCASSLGTGTQETQYFGPGTRLLVL.

This clone has a handful of counts. V gene TRBV19 combines with J gene TRBJ2-2; TRBD1 is a possible D gene (6 bases). There are 13 residues in the CDR3. CDR1 is LNHDA, CDR2 SQIVND, per germline (reference sequence). V shed 9 bases and J shed 4 bases, with 12 bases lying between them. The CDR3 spells CASLDSSTGELFF. CDR3 DNA sequence: TGTGCCAGCCTGGACAGTTCCACCGGGGAGCTGTTTTTT.

The rearrangement joins TRBV2 to TRBJ2-1, with 8 bases aligning to TRBD1. With 6 bases clipped from V and 5 bases from J, the junction kept 3 bases outside the gene matches. The CDR3 spans 13 residues. The V gene's germline CDR1 is SNHLY and CDR2 FYNNEI. In DNA, the CDR3 is TGTGCCAGCAGGGGACAGGTCGACAATGAGCAGTTCTTC. The encoded protein is CASRGQVDNEQFF.

The chain has TRBV28 and TRBJ1-2; no reliable D call. The CDR3 runs 12 residues. CDR1 MDHEN and CDR2 SYDVKM come from the germline V gene. V gave up 3 bases and J gave up 4 bases, with 6 bases separating them. CDR3 nucleotides: TGTGCCAGCAGTTTTTTCCGCTATGGCTACACCTTC. This translates into CASSFFRYGYTF.

Only one count was recorded for this clone. The chain joins TRBV27 to TRBJ1-4; TRBD1 agrees at 7 bases. Per germline, CDR1 MNHEY and CDR2 SMNVEV (reference sequence). This CDR3 contains 16 residues. The J segment lost 3 bases and the V segment lost 3 bases, leaving 7 bases of the junction unmatched. CDR3 nucleotides: TGTGCCAGCAGTTTTTCACAGGGGTTAGCTAATGAAAAACTGTTTTTT. This codes for CASSFSQGLANEKLFF.

A few counts support this clone. The V and J genes are TRBV5-4 and TRBJ1-2; 10 nucleotides line up with TRBD1. The CDR3 is 18 residues long. With V trimmed by 1 base and J by 3 bases, 12 bases remained unmatched. Germline-derived CDR1 and CDR2 are SGHNT and YYREEE (reference sequence). The CDR3 region has the DNA TGTGCCAGCAGCTTGTGGGGGCCCCCGGGACAGGGGTACTATGGCTACACCTTC. This translates into CASSLWGPPGQGYYGYTF.

The chain has TRBV12-5 and TRBJ2-3; 11 bases match TRBD2. CDR1 LGHNT and CDR2 FRNRAP come from the germline V gene. This CDR3 is 15 amino acids long. V trimming: 6 bases; J trimming: 8 bases; junction bases outside the gene matches: 10. The chain's CDR3 is CASGTVAGGLRTQYF. CDR3 bases: TGTGCTAGTGGCACAGTAGCGGGGGGGCTCCGTACGCAGTATTTT.

In this sample, this clone turned up once. Here the CDR3 reads CASSVEGGGLAGDKETQYF. DNA for the CDR3: TGTGCCAGCAGCGTAGAGGGGGGTGGGCTAGCGGGGGACAAAGAGACCCAGTACTTC. This rearrangement joins TRBV9 to TRBJ2-5; the match to TRBD2 covers 10 bases. The V and J ends lost 0 bases and 3 bases, in that order; junction bases with no gene match: 14. This CDR3 region has 19 residues. CDR1 is SGDLS and CDR2 is YYNGEE in the germline V gene.

The chain combines TRBV28 with TRBJ2-7; weak D call: TRBD2 (5 bases). V lost 2 bases and J lost 3, with 11 bases in between. The CDR3 is 14 amino acids. Looked up from germline, CDR1 is MDHEN and CDR2 is SYDVKM. The CDR3 here is CASSLAGVRYEQYF. In DNA, the CDR3 is TGTGCCAGCAGTTTAGCCGGGGTTCGCTACGAGCAGTACTTC. Full variable domain (missing parts from reference TRBV28 and TRBJ2-7): DVKVTQSSRYLVKRTGEKVFLECVQDMDHENMFWYRQDPGLGLRLIYFSYDVKMKEKGDIPEGYSVSREKKERFSLILESASTNQTSMYLCASSLAGVRYEQYFGPGTRLTVT.

V and J are TRBV27 and TRBJ1-1, with 7 bases that match TRBD1. After removal of 6 bases from V and 6 bases from J, the junction contained 7 bases not matched to a gene. Germline assignment: CDR1 MNHEY and CDR2 SMNVEV (reference sequence). The CDR3 loop spans 13 amino acids. The CDR3 is CASSLNRGPEAFF. CDR3 bases: TGTGCCAGCAGCCTAAACAGGGGCCCTGAAGCTTTCTTT.

The chain is built from TRBV9 and TRBJ2-7; D call uncertain. Germline-derived CDR1 and CDR2 are SGDLS and YYNGEE. The CDR3 runs 12 residues. V was clipped by 3 bases and J by 5 bases, with 9 bases between them. CDR3 in amino acids: CASSGRSHEQYF. CDR3 nucleotide sequence: TGTGCCAGCAGCGGAAGGAGCCACGAGCAGTACTTC.

This clone was picked up a small number of times. The V call is TRBV7-7, the J call TRBJ2-1; tentatively, D is TRBD2 (5 bases). The germline V and J ends were trimmed by 5 bases and 0 bases, with 11 bases remaining between them. CDR1 is SSHAT and CDR2 is FNYEAQ in the germline V gene (reference sequence). The CDR3 covers 15 residues. CDR3 DNA sequence: TGTGCCAGCAGCCCCAGCGGTAGCTCCTACAATGAGCAGTTCTTC. Encoded protein: CASSPSGSSYNEQFF. The whole variable domain, filled in from reference TRBV7-7 and TRBJ2-1, reads GAGVSQSPRYKVTKRGQDVTLRCDPISSHATLYWYQQALGQGPEFLTYFNYEAQPDKSGLPSDRFSAERPEGSISTLTIQRTEQRDSAMYRCASSPSGSSYNEQFFGPGTRLTVL.

The chain is built from TRBV19 and TRBJ2-3; the D is unclear. V was trimmed by 0 bases and J by 2 bases, leaving 9 bases between them. Germline assignment: CDR1 LNHDA and CDR2 SQIVND (reference sequence). CDR3 size: 15 residues. The DNA for the CDR3 is TGTGCCAGTAGTATAGATCCAATCATCACAGATACGCAGTATTTT. Translating gives CASSIDPIITDTQYF.

This rearrangement joins TRBV4-3 to TRBJ2-2, with unresolved D. V lost 1 base and J 1 base, leaving 7 bases between the germline ends. The CDR3 loop spans 15 amino acids. CDR1 LGHNA and CDR2 YSLEER come from the germline V gene. The CDR3 sequence is CASSQGAGNTGELFF. The CDR3 DNA follows: TGCGCCAGCAGCCAAGGGGCAGGGAACACCGGGGAGCTGTTTTTT.

The genes are TRBV4-2 and TRBJ2-7, with 10 bases identical to TRBD1. The V gene's germline CDR1 is LGHNA and CDR2 YNFKEQ. The junction had 4 bases not matched to a gene; V was cut back by 0 bases and J by 2 bases. The CDR3 loop spans 16 amino acids. CDR3 sequence reads: CASSQDPGQGTYEQYF. The CDR3 region has the DNA TGTGCCAGCAGCCAAGATCCGGGACAGGGGACCTACGAGCAGTACTTC.

The chain joins TRBV18 to TRBJ1-4; 8 bases agree with TRBD1. J was trimmed by 0 bases and V by 3 bases; bases with no gene match: 3. Germline V gene sequence: CDR1 KGHSH, CDR2 LQKENI. The CDR3 totals 16 residues. CDR3 loop: CASSPGQAATNEKLFF. The CDR3, as DNA: TGTGCCAGCTCACCGGGACAGGCAGCAACTAATGAAAAACTGTTTTTT.